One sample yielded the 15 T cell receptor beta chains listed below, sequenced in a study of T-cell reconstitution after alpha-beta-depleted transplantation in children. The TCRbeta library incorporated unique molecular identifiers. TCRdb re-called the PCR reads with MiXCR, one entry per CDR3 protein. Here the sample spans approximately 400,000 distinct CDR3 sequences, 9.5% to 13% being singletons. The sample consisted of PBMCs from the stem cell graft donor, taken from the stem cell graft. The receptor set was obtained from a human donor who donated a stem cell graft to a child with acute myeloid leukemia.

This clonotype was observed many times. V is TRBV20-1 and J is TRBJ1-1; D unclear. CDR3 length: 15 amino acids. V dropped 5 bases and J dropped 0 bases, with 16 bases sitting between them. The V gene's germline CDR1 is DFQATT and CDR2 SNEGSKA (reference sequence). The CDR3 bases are TGCAGTGCTTCAGGTGGGGAAACAATGAACACTGAAGCTTTCTTT. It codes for CSASGGETMNTEAFF.

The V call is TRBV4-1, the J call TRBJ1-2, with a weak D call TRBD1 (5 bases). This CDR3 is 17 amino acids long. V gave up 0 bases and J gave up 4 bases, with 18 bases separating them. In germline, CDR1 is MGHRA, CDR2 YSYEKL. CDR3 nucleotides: TGCGCCAGCAGCCAAGATGGCCAGGGAGACGCGGGCTATGGCTACACCTTC. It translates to CASSQDGQGDAGYGYTF.

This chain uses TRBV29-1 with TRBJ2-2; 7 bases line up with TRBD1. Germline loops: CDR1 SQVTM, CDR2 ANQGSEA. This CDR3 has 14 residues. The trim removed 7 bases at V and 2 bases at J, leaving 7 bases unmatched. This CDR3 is CSAGQAGNTGELFF. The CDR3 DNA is TGCAGCGCTGGACAGGCCGGCAACACCGGGGAGCTGTTTTTT.

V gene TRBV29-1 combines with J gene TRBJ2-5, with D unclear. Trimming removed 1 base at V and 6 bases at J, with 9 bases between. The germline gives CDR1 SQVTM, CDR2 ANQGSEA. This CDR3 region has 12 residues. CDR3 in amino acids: CSVEVGLKTQYF. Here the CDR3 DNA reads TGCAGCGTTGAAGTAGGTTTGAAGACCCAGTACTTC. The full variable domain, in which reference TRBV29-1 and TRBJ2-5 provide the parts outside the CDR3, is SAVISQKPSRDICQRGTSLTIQCQVDSQVTMMFWYRQQPGQSLTLIATANQGSEATYESGFVIDKFPISRPNLTFSTLTVSNMSPEDSSIYLCSVEVGLKTQYFGPGTRLLVL.

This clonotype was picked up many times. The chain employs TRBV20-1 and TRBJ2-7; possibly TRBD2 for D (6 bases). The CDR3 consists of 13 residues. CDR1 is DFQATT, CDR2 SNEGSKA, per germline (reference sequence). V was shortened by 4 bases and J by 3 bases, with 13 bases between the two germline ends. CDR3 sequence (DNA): TGCAGTGCTATCCAGACTAGGAACTACGAGCAGTACTTC. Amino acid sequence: CSAIQTRNYEQYF.

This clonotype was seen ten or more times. The chain's CDR3 is CASSPGQDNQPQHF. The DNA of the CDR3 is TGCGCCAGCAGCCCCGGACAGGACAATCAGCCCCAGCATTTT. This rearrangement joins TRBV5-1 to TRBJ1-5; 7 bases fit TRBD1. The CDR3 covers 14 residues. In germline, CDR1 is SGHRS, CDR2 YFSETQ. Germline trimming cut 4 bases from V and 3 bases from J; bases unmatched to any gene: 4.

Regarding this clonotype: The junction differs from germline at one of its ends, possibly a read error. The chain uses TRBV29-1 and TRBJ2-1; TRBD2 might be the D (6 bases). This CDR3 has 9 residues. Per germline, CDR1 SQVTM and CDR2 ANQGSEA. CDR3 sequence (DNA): TGCAGCGTGCCCGGGACTTCAGACTTC. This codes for CSVPGTSDF.

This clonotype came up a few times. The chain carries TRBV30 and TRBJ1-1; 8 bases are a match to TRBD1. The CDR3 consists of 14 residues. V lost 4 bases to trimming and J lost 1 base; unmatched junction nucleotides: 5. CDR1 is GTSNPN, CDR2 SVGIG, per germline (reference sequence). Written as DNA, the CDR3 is TGTGCCTGGACCACAGGGGGTAGGAACACTGAAGCTTTCTTT. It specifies CAWTTGGRNTEAFF.

The CDR3 DNA reads as TGTGCCAGTAGTGTCAGCCTCTATGGCTACACCTTC. Amino acid sequence: CASSVSLYGYTF. The chain couples TRBV19 to TRBJ1-2; D is unresolved. The germline gives CDR1 LNHDA, CDR2 SQIVND (reference sequence). The CDR3 is 12 amino acids. V lost 5 bases to trimming and J lost 4 bases, with 8 bases between them.

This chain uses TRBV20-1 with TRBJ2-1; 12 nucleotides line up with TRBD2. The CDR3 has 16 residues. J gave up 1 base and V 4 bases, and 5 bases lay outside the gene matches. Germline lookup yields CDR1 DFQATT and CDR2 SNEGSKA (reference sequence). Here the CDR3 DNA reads TGCAGTGCTAAAAGACTAGCGGGGGAGTCCTACAATGAGCAGTTCTTC. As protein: CSAKRLAGESYNEQFF.

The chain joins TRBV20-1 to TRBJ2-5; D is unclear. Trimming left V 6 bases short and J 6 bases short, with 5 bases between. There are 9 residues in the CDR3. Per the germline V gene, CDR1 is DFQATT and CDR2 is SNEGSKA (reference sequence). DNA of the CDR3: TGCAGTGCGGGTCAGACCCAGTACTTC. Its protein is CSAGQTQYF.

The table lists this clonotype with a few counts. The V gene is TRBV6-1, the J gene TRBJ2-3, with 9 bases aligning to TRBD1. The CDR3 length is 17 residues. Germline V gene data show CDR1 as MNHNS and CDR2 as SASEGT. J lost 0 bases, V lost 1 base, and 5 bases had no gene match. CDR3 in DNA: TGTGCCAGCAGTGAAGTCGGGACAGGGCTGAGCACAGATACGCAGTATTTT. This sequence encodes CASSEVGTGLSTDTQYF.

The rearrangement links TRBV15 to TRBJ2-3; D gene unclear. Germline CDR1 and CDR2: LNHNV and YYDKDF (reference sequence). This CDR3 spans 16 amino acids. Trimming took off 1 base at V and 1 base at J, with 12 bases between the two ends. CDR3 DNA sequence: TGTGCCACCAGCAGAGTGAACACTGGGGGCACAGATACGCAGTATTTT. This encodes CATSRVNTGGTDTQYF.

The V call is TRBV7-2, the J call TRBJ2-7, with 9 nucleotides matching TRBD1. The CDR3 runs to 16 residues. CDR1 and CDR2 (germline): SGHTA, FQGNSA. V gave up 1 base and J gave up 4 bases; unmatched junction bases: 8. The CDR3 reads CASSLGSGTGFYEQYF. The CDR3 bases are TGTGCCAGCAGCTTAGGCTCCGGGACAGGGTTTTACGAGCAGTACTTC.

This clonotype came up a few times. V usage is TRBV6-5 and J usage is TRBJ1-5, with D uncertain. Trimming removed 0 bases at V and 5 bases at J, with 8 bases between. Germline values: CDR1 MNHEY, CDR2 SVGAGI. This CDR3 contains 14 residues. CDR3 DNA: TGTGCCAGCAGTTACTCGAGGGTTGATCAGCCCCAGCATTTT. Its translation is CASSYSRVDQPQHF.